This T cell receptor beta chain came from a study of monozygotic twins with inflammatory bowel disease. Regarding the study as a whole: The analysis did not separate different T cell subtypes.

Turning to this clonotype: Its specificity is unknown.

Germline assignment: CDR1 MGHRA and CDR2 YSYEKL. The CDR3 is made up of 14 amino acids. Template switching appended UMIs that held a 6-nucleotide sample barcode. Following a re-call of the 5' RACE reads, TCRdb has one entry per CDR3 protein and lacks DNA. Its table lists around 230,000 distinct CDR3 sequences. Sequenced sample: blood. The receptor comes from a human donor with ulcerative colitis or Crohn's disease, or a healthy co-twin of an affected twin (not recorded which). The V call is TRBV4-1, the J call TRBJ2-5. The CDR3 sequence: CASSQEWDQETQYF.